This is a list of T cell receptor beta chains from one sample in a study of CD8+ T cells in alopecia areata. Assay: immunoSEQ multiplex PCR; the TCRdb copy retains only in-frame clones and omits some. The sample carries about 97,000 clones, roughly 56% recorded once. Specimen: CD8+ T cells sorted from blood, collected at approximately week 60, from a patient treated with tofacitinib. The receptor source for this set is a human donor with alopecia areata. CDR3s include the opening cysteine and the closing phenylalanine or tryptophan. A D gene is named only where the DNA matches it firmly. Size tells how often a clone was seen (once, few, many) or the class of an expanded clone, and some rows leave it out.

d_call	v_call	j_call	clone_size	cdr3_aa	cdr3_nt
-	TRBV7-7	TRBJ2-1	few	CASSLIVGHNEQFF	TGTGCTAGCAGCCTTATTGTAGGCCACAATGAGCAGTTCTTC
TRBD1	TRBV27	TRBJ2-7	once	CASSFLRVGQGYEQYF	TGTGCCAGCAGTTTTCTCAGAGTGGGACAGGGTTACGAGCAGTACTTC
-	TRBV9	TRBJ2-2	few	CASSDNNWRHQNTGELFF	TGTGCCAGCAGCGATAACAACTGGCGGCACCAGAACACCGGGGAGCTGTTTTTT
-	TRBV5-1	TRBJ1-4	-	CASSFWGEREKLFF	TGCGCCAGCAGCTTTTGGGGGGAGCGTGAAAAACTGTTTTTT
-	TRBV9	TRBJ1-4	-	CASSVQATNEKLFF	TGTGCCAGCAGCGTACAAGCAACTAATGAAAAACTGTTTTTT
-	TRBV6-5	TRBJ1-2	-	CASSYSRVQGVYGYTF	TGTGCCAGCAGTTACTCCCGGGTACAGGGCGTCTATGGCTACACCTTC
-	TRBV29-1	TRBJ2-3	once	CSALIFRDAPPGTDTQYF	TGCAGCGCCCTGATATTCCGAGACGCCCCCCCGGGCACAGATACGCAGTATTTT
TRBD1	TRBV13	TRBJ1-2	-	CASSLGRQGRVHGYTF	TGTGCCAGCAGCTTAGGACGACAGGGTAGGGTCCATGGCTACACCTTC
-	TRBV9	TRBJ1-2	few	CATTGRYGYTF	TGTGCTACTACAGGACGCTATGGCTACACCTTC
TRBD1	TRBV28	TRBJ1-6	-	CASKLQGAHTPLHF	TGTGCCAGCAAACTACAGGGGGCGCATACCCCCCTCCACTTT
-	TRBV11-2	TRBJ2-7	-	CASSLDGAGSYEQYF	TGTGCCAGCAGCTTAGATGGGGCAGGCTCCTACGAGCAGTACTTC
-	TRBV12-2	TRBJ2-7	few	CASLRSGTYEQYF	TGTGCAAGTCTACGCTCTGGGACCTACGAGCAGTACTTC
-	TRBV6-5	TRBJ2-5	-	CASSYWVRSVETQYF	TGTGCCAGCAGTTACTGGGTTAGGTCGGTAGAGACCCAGTACTTC
-	TRBV27	TRBJ2-7	-	CASSLSFPPNEQYF	TGTGCCAGCAGTTTATCCTTCCCCCCGAACGAGCAGTACTTC
TRBD2	TRBV9	TRBJ2-2	-	CASSVGTSGIGELFF	TGTGCCAGCAGCGTAGGGACTAGTGGCATCGGGGAGCTGTTTTTT
-	TRBV7-2	TRBJ2-6	-	CASSSLSGANVLTF	TGTGCCAGCAGCTCCCTATCTGGGGCCAACGTCCTGACTTTC
-	TRBV4-1	TRBJ1-2	few	CASSQVQTEGYGYTF	TGCGCCAGCAGCCAAGTCCAGACAGAGGGCTATGGCTACACCTTC